This T cell receptor beta chain was found in a study of blood T cell repertoires in COVID-19. Study-level information: Collection of acute and convalescent COVID-19 samples took place in the United States, Italy and Spain. PBMCs, B-cell-depleted T cells, or T cells were the source of the cDNA or gDNA that made up the material.

While infection was still active, Seattle patients were enrolled and then followed longitudinally. This table comes from immunoSEQ multiplex PCR, and its TCRdb copy is limited to in-frame clones, with some not included. This table holds about 160,000 clones, approximately 95% found once. The TCR originated in an older woman with COVID-19, enrolled during active disease. The source material was peripheral blood.

CDR3 protein: CASSLSAGTNYGYTF. The CDR3, as DNA: TGTGCCAGCAGCTTATCTGCGGGGACTAACTATGGCTACACCTTC. V is TRBV7-2 and J is TRBJ1-2; unclear D gene. Trimming removed 2 bases at V and 0 bases at J, with 10 bases between. Germline V gives CDR1 SGHTA, CDR2 FQGNSA. This CDR3 is 15 amino acids long. Supplemented by reference TRBV7-2 and TRBJ1-2, the full variable domain reads GAGVSQSPSNKVTEKGKDVELRCDPISGHTALYWYRQSLGQGLEFLIYFQGNSAPDKSGLPSDRFSAERTGGSVSTLTIQRTQQEDSAVYLCASSLSAGTNYGYTFGSGTRLTVV.